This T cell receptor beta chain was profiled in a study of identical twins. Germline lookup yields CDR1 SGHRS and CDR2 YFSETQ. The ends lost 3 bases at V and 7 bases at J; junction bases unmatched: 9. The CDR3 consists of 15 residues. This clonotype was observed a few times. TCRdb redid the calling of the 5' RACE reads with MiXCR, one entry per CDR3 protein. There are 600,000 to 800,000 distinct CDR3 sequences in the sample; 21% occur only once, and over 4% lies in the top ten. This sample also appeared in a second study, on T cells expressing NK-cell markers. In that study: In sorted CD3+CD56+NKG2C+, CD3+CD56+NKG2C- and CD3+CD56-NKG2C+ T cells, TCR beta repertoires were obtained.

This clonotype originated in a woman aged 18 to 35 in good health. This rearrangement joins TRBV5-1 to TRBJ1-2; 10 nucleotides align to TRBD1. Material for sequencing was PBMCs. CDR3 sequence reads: CASSSRTGGVSGYTF. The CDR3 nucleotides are TGCGCCAGCAGCTCCCGGACAGGGGGAGTTTCTGGCTACACCTTC.